The rows below give T cell receptor beta chains drawn from one sample of a study of blood T cell repertoires in COVID-19. Assay: immunoSEQ multiplex PCR; the TCRdb copy retains only in-frame clones and omits some. The sample includes about 90,000 clones, over 70% of them seen just once. Material: peripheral blood. These receptors were taken from a woman aged 80 or older with acute or convalescent COVID-19. Both conserved end residues are part of each CDR3. A D gene is named only where the DNA matches it firmly. The size field is filled for only some rows; it gives once, few, many or a size class.

size	D	V	J	DNA	CDR3
.	.	TRBV10-3	TRBJ1-5	TGTGCCATCAGTGAGTCAGCCCAGGGTCAGCCCCAGCATTTT	CAISESAQGQPQHF
few	TRBD1	TRBV30	TRBJ1-2	TGTGCCTGGAGTATCGGACAGGGCGGTGGCTACACCTTC	CAWSIGQGGGYTF
.	TRBD1	TRBV9	TRBJ2-2	TGTGCCAGCAGCGTTGACAGGGGCACCGGGGAGCTGTTTTTT	CASSVDRGTGELFF
many	TRBD1	TRBV19	TRBJ1-5	TGTGCCAGTACCCCTAGGGACAGCTACAATCAGCCCCAGCATTTT	CASTPRDSYNQPQHF
.	.	TRBV7-2	TRBJ1-2	TGTGCCAGCAGCCCACATACGACAGTTAATGGCTACACCTTC	CASSPHTTVNGYTF
.	.	TRBV10-3	TRBJ1-3	TGTGCCATCAGTGATGCAGGAACTGGAAACACCATATATTTT	CAISDAGTGNTIYF
few	.	TRBV5-6	TRBJ2-3	TGTGCCAGCAGCACCCTAGAAGGGAGGGGGACAGATACGCAGTATTTT	CASSTLEGRGTDTQYF
once	TRBD1	TRBV4-1	TRBJ2-1	TGCGCCAGCAGCCAGGGAACAGGGGCGCCCTTTAGCTCCTACAATGAGCAGTTCTTC	CASSQGTGAPFSSYNEQFF
.	TRBD1	TRBV2	TRBJ1-2	TGTGCCACCCCGAAGGGTGGACAGGGGGCGATATATGGCTACACCTTC	CATPKGGQGAIYGYTF
many	TRBD2	TRBV7-3	TRBJ2-5	TGTGCCAGCAGCCCCCAGGGACTAGCCGGTCTAGAGACCCAGTACTTC	CASSPQGLAGLETQYF
.	TRBD1	TRBV30	TRBJ1-1	TGTGCCTGTTCCAGACAGGGGGGGAGAACGATCTTT	CACSRQGGRTIF
once	.	TRBV28	TRBJ2-1	TGTGCCAGCAGCCTCCCGGGGACTCTATTTCGGGGTGAGCAGTTCTTC	CASSLPGTLFRGEQFF
few	.	TRBV12-5	TRBJ1-4	TGTGCTAGTGGTTTGATTTTGGGGCGCACTAATGAAAAACTGTTTTTT	CASGLILGRTNEKLFF
.	.	TRBV28	TRBJ1-6	TGTGCCAGCAGTACCAACTCTGGTTCACCCCTCCACTTT	CASSTNSGSPLHF
few	TRBD1	TRBV28	TRBJ2-1	TGTGCCAGCAACCGCCCAGGACAGGGGTACAATGAGCAGTTCTTC	CASNRPGQGYNEQFF
.	.	TRBV7-2	TRBJ1-1	TGTGCCAGCAGCCCCAGACTCGACAGAACTGAAGCTTTCTTT	CASSPRLDRTEAFF
few	.	TRBV7-8	TRBJ1-3	TGTGCCAGCAGCTTAGACGGGGACTCTGGAAACACCATATATTTT	CASSLDGDSGNTIYF
.	.	TRBV28	TRBJ1-1	TGTGCCAGCAGTTCCCGACAGATCACTGAAGCTTTCTTT	CASSSRQITEAFF
few	TRBD2	TRBV12-3/TRBV12-4	TRBJ2-7	TGTGCCAGCAGGTCACTAGCGGGCGAGCAGTACTTC	CASRSLAGEQYF
.	.	TRBV19	TRBJ2-5	TGTGCCAGTGGGGGGTACCAAGAGACCCAGTACTTC	CASGGYQETQYF
.	.	TRBV12-3/TRBV12-4	TRBJ2-7	TGTGCCAGCAGTTTGGACAGCCACGAGCAGTACTTC	CASSLDSHEQYF
.	TRBD2	TRBV7-6	TRBJ2-1	TGTGCCAGCAGCCAAGGCCCAGCGGGAGGCGGTGAGCAGTTCTTC	CASSQGPAGGGEQFF
.	TRBD2	TRBV7-9	TRBJ2-5	TGTGCCAGCAGGACCGGGACTAGCGGCCCGAGGGCCCAGTACTTC	CASRTGTSGPRAQYF
few	TRBD1	TRBV6-6	TRBJ1-6	TGTGCCAGCAGTGTGGACAGGGTAGGCAGATCACCCCTCCACTTT	CASSVDRVGRSPLHF
.	.	TRBV18	TRBJ1-5	TGTGCCAGCTCACCACCGGGAGGGGTTAATCAGCCCCAGCATTTT	CASSPPGGVNQPQHF
.	TRBD1	TRBV6-2/TRBV6-3	TRBJ2-3	TGTGCCAGCAGTACGCCCGGACAGGGAATAACAGATACGCAGTATTTT	CASSTPGQGITDTQYF
.	.	TRBV5-4	TRBJ1-1	TGTGCCAGCAGCTTGGCCGGGAATCTTGAAGCTTTCTTT	CASSLAGNLEAFF
.	TRBD1	TRBV30	TRBJ1-2	TGTGCCTGGAGTGAGGGACAGGGGGCTGGCTACACCTTC	CAWSEGQGAGYTF
.	TRBD1	TRBV5-6	TRBJ1-2	TGTGCCAGCAGCTTCGGACAGGGCTATGGCTACACCTTC	CASSFGQGYGYTF
.	.	TRBV7-9	TRBJ1-3	TGTGCCAGCAGCTATATGACAGAACCCTCTGGAAACACCATATATTTT	CASSYMTEPSGNTIYF
once	.	TRBV6-4	TRBJ2-1	TGTGCCAGACGGGGGGCGGGGCGTGCCAATGAGCAGTTCTTC	CARRGAGRANEQFF
.	.	TRBV18	TRBJ1-2	TGTGCCAGCTCACCCTGGACTGAAAACTATGGCTACACCTTC	CASSPWTENYGYTF
.	.	TRBV4-1	TRBJ1-4	TGCGCCAGCAGCCAATATAGATACTCAACTAATGAAAAACTGTTTTTT	CASSQYRYSTNEKLFF
.	.	TRBV19	TRBJ2-3	TGTGCCAGTAGTATCCCGGCCGGCACAGGGAACACAGATACGCAGTATTTT	CASSIPAGTGNTDTQYF
.	TRBD1	TRBV7-3	TRBJ1-1	TGTGCCAGCAGCCTAGGGACAGGGGGCGCGGGAATCACTGGAGCTTTCTTT	CASSLGTGGAGITGAFF
.	.	TRBV11-2	TRBJ1-1	TGTGCCAGCAGTTGGACTTATCGACGGGAAGGTGAAGCTTTCTTT	CASSWTYRREGEAFF
.	.	TRBV6-5	TRBJ2-5	TGTGCCAGCAGCGCTCAGGGTTCGGAAGAGACCCAGTACTTC	CASSAQGSEETQYF
few	.	TRBV21-1	TRBJ2-3	TGTGCCAGCAGCAAAGGCGGGAGGGACGCAGATACGCAGTATTTT	CASSKGGRDADTQYF
.	TRBD1	TRBV7-9	TRBJ1-2	TGTGCCAGCAGCTTAGTAGGGCAGGGGGCGCGCGGCTACACCTTC	CASSLVGQGARGYTF
.	TRBD1	TRBV4-1	TRBJ2-7	TGCGCCAGCAGCCAAGCCGACAGGGGGGGCCTCGAGCAGTACTTC	CASSQADRGGLEQYF
.	TRBD1	TRBV6-4	TRBJ1-1	TGTGCCAGCAGTCCAAATATTGACAGGGACACTGAAGCTTTCTTT	CASSPNIDRDTEAFF
.	.	TRBV12-3/TRBV12-4	TRBJ2-7	TGTGCCAGCAGTTTGGCCCGGGGCGAGCAGTACTTC	CASSLARGEQYF
.	TRBD1	TRBV30	TRBJ1-5	TGTGCCTGGAGGGAACGAGGGACAGGGGGCAATCAGCCCCAGCATTTT	CAWRERGTGGNQPQHF
.	TRBD1	TRBV5-5	TRBJ2-5	TGTGCCAGCAGCTTAGAGGGACAGGGAAAGACCCAGTACTTC	CASSLEGQGKTQYF
few	.	TRBV9	TRBJ1-1	TGTGCCAGCAGCGCCCAGGGGATCGGTGAAGCTTTCTTT	CASSAQGIGEAFF
.	.	TRBV27	TRBJ1-2	TGTGCCAGCAGTTCCCATGACTATGGCTACACCTTC	CASSSHDYGYTF
.	.	TRBV7-3	TRBJ2-3	TGTGCCAGCAGCTTACCGAGTGGAGAAAATACGCAGTATTTT	CASSLPSGENTQYF
medium-sized	TRBD1	TRBV10-3	TRBJ2-2	TGTGCCATCAGGAGACAGGGAGCCACCGGGGAGCTGTTTTTT	CAIRRQGATGELFF
.	TRBD1	TRBV4-3	TRBJ2-1	TGCGCCAGCAGCCAAGACGGGACAGGGATCAATGAGCAGTTCTTC	CASSQDGTGINEQFF
.	.	TRBV11-2	TRBJ2-1	TGTGCCAGCAGCATGAGGAGGGCCAGAGACAATGAGCAGTTCTTC	CASSMRRARDNEQFF
.	TRBD2	TRBV5-4	TRBJ2-7	TGTGCCAGCAGCTTCCCGGGACTAGCGGGGGACGAGCAGTACTTC	CASSFPGLAGDEQYF
.	TRBD2	TRBV30	TRBJ2-5	TGTGCCCGCGGGGAGGGGTCTCGGCAAGAGACCCAGTACTTC	CARGEGSRQETQYF
.	.	TRBV5-1	TRBJ2-3	TGCGCCAGCAGACCAGCGGCGGACAGCCTTAGCACAGATACGCAGTATTTT	CASRPAADSLSTDTQYF